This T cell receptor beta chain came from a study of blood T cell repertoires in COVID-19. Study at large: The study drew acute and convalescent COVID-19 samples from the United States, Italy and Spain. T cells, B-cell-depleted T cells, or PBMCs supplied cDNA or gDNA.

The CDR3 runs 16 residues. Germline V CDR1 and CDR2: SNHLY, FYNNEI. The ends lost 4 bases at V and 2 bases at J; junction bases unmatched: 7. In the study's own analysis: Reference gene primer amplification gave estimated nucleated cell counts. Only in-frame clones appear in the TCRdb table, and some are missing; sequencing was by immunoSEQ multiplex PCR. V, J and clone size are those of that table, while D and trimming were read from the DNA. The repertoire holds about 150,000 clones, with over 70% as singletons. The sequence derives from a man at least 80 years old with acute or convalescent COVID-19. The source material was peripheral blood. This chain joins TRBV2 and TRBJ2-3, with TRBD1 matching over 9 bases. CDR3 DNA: TGTGCCAGCAGTGGCGCCGGGACAGGGTCCACAGATACGCAGTATTTT. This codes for CASSGAGTGSTDTQYF.